This T cell receptor (beta chain) emerged from a study of CD8+ T cells in alopecia areata (dated by TCRdb to 2016 to 2019). About the investigation overall: Treated patients were enrolled in an open-label pilot trial of oral tofacitinib, 5 to 10 mg twice daily, for moderate-to-severe alopecia areata. Patients stayed on tofacitinib for 6 to 18 months and then had 6 months of follow-up off drug so that delayed response and recurrence could be assessed. Disease severity in treated patients was measured with the SALT score, which quantifies the percentage of affected scalp surface area. High-throughput TCRbeta sequencing was used to examine T cell clonal expansion in alopecia areata in both the C3H/HeJ mouse model and human patients. In humans, TCRbeta sequencing was performed on scalp tissue and on sorted CD4+ and CD8+ peripheral blood T cells from healthy controls and from patients with patchy or totalis/universalis alopecia areata. Patients on tofacitinib were biopsied at baseline and after 4 and 24 weeks of treatment, and several of the patients also had a later scalp biopsy. Clonality in the scalp was compared among normal scalp (n=4), patchy alopecia areata scalp (n=8), and alopecia totalis/universalis scalp (n=8). RNA was obtained with the PAXgene miRNA kit for fixed scalp, the miRNeasy kit for PBMCs, and the RNeasy kit for mouse skin. Amplification of TCRbeta CDR3 regions was done by immunoSEQ multiplex PCR using 35 Vbeta forward primers and 13 Jbeta reverse primers.

Overall results and qualifications from the work: Many expanded lesional clones were found to persist in scalp and blood during tofacitinib treatment, and relapse after treatment cessation may be partly explained by this persistence. Lesional scalp, especially in alopecia totalis/universalis, showed higher clonality and more expanded CD8+ clones than normal scalp, suggesting antigenic drive. Tofacitinib significantly decreased scalp clonality and the number of expanded CD8+ clones among the top 100 scalp clones. Because the treated cohort was small and included a single nonresponder, larger studies are needed to assess links between baseline CD8+ expansion and response. TCR sequences shared between patients were less clear than in mice, possibly partly because of HLA diversity in the patient population. Unlike mouse skin, where gammadelta T cells dominate, normal human skin contains resident alphabeta T cells that get sequenced too, which complicates analysis of the scalp TCR repertoire.

Regarding this clone: The antigen it binds to is not known. Base qualities were left out, and no much larger clone turns up one base away.

The cysteine opens and the phenylalanine closes a CDR3 of 13 amino acids. Only the CDR3 region is kept as DNA, spanning 39 bases read in frame from base 1. V sheds 1 base and J sheds 5 bases, leaving 11 bases between their ends. The germline V gene encodes CDR1 GTSNPN and CDR2 SVGIG (reference sequence). The protocol used for the library was the immunoSEQ multiplex PCR assay. To provide template for TCR sequencing, every sample had RNA extracted and reverse transcribed into cDNA. First-strand cDNA was synthesized using SuperScript III with a 2:1 mix of oligo-dT and random hexamers. Amplification bias was assessed with a synthetic immune receptor repertoire, and residual bias was removed computationally. In the original analysis: After raw reads were preprocessed to remove errors, the CDR3 was defined following IMGT conventions as running from the conserved cysteine to phenylalanine. Clonality was calculated as 1 minus Shannon entropy normalized by log2 of the number of productive unique TCRs. Scalp TCRbeta sequences were cross-referenced with sorted blood CD4 and CD8 repertoires so that the CD4 or CD8 identity of scalp clones could be inferred. Held by TCRdb, this immuneACCESS table contains in-frame sequences only and omits some clones. Under half of the omission traces to an unresolved V gene where checked; the cause of the rest is unknown. V, J and clone size reflect that table, while D and trimming were determined from the DNA. The sample table contains around 300,000 clones; only one count was recorded for around three fifths of them. The top ten clones comprise 0.8% to 1% of the sample.

Reading the label with the study, this specimen's treatment or condition is: oral pan-JAK inhibitor, 5-10 mg twice daily. Lesional scalp punch biopsies and peripheral blood were obtained from alopecia areata patients. PBMCs were separated by density centrifugation and stained for CD3, CD4 and CD8, after which CD4+ and CD8+ T cells were sorted on a FACSAria. The sequenced sample was CD4+ T cells sorted from blood, obtained between weeks 51 and 52, from a patient treated with tofacitinib. The chain uses TRBV30 and TRBJ1-1; the best D guess is TRBD1, with 5 bases matching. The origin of this receptor is a human donor with alopecia areata. The CDR3 region reads CAWSEGRMTEAFF. The nucleotides are TGTGCCTGGAGTGAGGGGAGAATGACTGAAGCTTTCTTT.